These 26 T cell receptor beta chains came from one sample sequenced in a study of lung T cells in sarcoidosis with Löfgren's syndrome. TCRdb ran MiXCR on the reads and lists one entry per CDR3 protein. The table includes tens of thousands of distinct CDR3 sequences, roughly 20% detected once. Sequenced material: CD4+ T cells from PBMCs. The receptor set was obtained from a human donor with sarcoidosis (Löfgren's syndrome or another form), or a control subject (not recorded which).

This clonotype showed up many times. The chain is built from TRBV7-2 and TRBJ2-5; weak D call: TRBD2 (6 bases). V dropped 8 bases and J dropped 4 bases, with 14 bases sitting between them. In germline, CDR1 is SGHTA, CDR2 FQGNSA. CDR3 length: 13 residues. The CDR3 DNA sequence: TGTGCCAGCGGCGGCGGGGTAGGAGAGACCCAGTACTTC. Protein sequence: CASGGGVGETQYF.

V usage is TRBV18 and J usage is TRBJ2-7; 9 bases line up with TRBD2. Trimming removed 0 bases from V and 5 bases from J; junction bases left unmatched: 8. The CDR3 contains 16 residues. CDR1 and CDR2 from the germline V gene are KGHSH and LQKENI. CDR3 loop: CASSPPAAGGMNEQYF. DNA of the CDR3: TGTGCCAGCTCACCACCAGCAGCGGGAGGAATGAACGAGCAGTACTTC. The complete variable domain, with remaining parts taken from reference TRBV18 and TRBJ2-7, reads NAGVMQNPRHLVRRRGQEARLRCSPMKGHSHVYWYRQLPEEGLKFMVYLQKENIIDESGMPKERFSAEFPKEGPSILRIQQVVRGDSAAYFCASSPPAAGGMNEQYFGPGTRLTVT.

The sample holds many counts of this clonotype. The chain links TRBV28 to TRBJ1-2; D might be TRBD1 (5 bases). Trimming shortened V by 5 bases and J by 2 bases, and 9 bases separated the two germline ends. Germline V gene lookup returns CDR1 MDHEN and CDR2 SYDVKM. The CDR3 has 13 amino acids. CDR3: CASSNRRNYGYTF. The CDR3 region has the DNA TGTGCCAGCAGTAACAGGAGAAACTATGGCTACACCTTC.

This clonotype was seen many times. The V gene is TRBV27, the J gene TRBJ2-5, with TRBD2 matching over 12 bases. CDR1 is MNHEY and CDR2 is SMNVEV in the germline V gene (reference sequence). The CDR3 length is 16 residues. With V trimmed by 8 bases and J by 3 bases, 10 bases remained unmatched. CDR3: CASGEWTSGTEETQYF. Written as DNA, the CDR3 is TGTGCCAGCGGGGAGTGGACTAGCGGGACAGAAGAGACCCAGTACTTC.

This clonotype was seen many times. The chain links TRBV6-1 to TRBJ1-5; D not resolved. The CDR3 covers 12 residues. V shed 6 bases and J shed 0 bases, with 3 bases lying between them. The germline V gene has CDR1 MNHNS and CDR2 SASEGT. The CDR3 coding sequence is TGTGCCAGCAGAAATAGCAATCAGCCCCAGCATTTT. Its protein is CASRNSNQPQHF.

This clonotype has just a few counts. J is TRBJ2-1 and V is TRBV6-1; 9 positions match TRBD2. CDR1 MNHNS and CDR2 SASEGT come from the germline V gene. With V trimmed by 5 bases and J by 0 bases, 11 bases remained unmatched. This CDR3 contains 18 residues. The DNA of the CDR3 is TGTGCCAGCAGTTCTTTCCAGCGGGGGGCCAACTCCTACAATGAGCAGTTCTTC. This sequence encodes CASSSFQRGANSYNEQFF.

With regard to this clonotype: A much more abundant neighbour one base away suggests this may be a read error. The CDR3: CASSRDIRAGGTDTQYF. CDR3 nucleotide sequence: TGCGCCAGCAGCCGAGATATCAGGGCAGGGGGCACAGATACGCAGTATTTT. The chain combines TRBV4-1 with TRBJ2-3, with TRBD1 as a possible D gene (6 bases). The CDR3 has 17 residues. Trimming removed 4 bases from V and 1 base from J, with 18 bases in between. The germline V gene encodes CDR1 MGHRA and CDR2 YSYEKL.

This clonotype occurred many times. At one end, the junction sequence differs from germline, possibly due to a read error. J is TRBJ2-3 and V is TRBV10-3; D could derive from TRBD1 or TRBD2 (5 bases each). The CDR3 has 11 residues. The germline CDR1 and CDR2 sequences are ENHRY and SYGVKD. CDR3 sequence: CAISESGTPDF. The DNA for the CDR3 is TGTGCCATCAGTGAGTCTGGGACCCCGGACTTT.

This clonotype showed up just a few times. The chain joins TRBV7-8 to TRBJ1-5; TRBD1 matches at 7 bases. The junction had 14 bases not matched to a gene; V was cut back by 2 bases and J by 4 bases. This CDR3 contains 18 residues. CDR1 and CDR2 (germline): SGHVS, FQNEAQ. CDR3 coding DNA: TGTGCCAGCAGCTTAAGGACAGGATCGTCCTCAGGGAATCAGCCCCAGCATTTT. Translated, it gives CASSLRTGSSSGNQPQHF.

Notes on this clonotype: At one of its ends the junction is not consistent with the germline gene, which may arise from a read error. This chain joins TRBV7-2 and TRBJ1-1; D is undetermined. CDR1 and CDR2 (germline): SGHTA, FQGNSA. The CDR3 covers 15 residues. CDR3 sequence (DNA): TGTGTCAGCAGCTTAGAACATCGGGCTAACACTGAAGCTTTCTTT. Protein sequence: CVSSLEHRANTEAFF. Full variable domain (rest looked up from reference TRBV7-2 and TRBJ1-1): GAGVSQSPSNKVTEKGKDVELRCDPISGHTALYWYRQSLGQGLEFLIYFQGNSAPDKSGLPSDRFSAERTGGSVSTLTIQRTQQEDSAVYLCVSSLEHRANTEAFFGQGTRLTVV.

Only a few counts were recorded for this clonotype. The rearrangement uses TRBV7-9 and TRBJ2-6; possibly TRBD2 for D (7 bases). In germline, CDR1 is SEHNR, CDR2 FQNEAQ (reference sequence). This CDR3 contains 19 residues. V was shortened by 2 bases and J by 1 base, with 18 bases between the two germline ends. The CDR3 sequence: CASSLPLGGARSGANVLTF. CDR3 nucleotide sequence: TGTGCCAGCAGCTTACCGCTTGGGGGGGCAAGATCTGGGGCCAACGTCCTGACTTTC. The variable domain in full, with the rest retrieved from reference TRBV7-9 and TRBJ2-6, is DTGVSQNPRHKITKRGQNVTFRCDPISEHNRLYWYRQTLGQGPEFLTYFQNEAQLEKSRLLSDRFSAERPKGSFSTLEIQRTEQGDSAMYLCASSLPLGGARSGANVLTFGAGSRLTVL.

CDR3 sequence (DNA): TGTGCCAGCAGCTTGGACAGGGGGATGAACACTGAAGCTTTCTTT. This sequence encodes CASSLDRGMNTEAFF. The V and J genes are TRBV5-6 and TRBJ1-1; 8 nucleotides match TRBD1. The CDR3 has 15 amino acids. Trimming at V came to 0 bases and at J to 0 bases, leaving 1 base not matched to a gene. CDR1 SGHDT and CDR2 YYEEEE come from the germline V gene.

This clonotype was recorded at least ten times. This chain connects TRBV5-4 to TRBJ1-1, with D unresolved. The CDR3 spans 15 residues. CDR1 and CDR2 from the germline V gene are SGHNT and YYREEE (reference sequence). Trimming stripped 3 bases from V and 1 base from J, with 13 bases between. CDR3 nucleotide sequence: TGTGCCAGCAGCTCGGATTTGTTGAGGAACACTGAAGCTTTCTTT. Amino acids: CASSSDLLRNTEAFF.

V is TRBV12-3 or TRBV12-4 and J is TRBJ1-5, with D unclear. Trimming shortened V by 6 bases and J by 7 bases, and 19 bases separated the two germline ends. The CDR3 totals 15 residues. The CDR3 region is CASSKSGEVVQPQHF. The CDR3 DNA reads TGTGCCAGCAGCAAGAGCGGGGAGGTTGTCCAGCCCCAGCATTTT.

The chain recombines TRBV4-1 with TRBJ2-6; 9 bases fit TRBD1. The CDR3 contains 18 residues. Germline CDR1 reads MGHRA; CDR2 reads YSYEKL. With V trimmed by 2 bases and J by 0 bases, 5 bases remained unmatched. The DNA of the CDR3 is TGCGCCAGCAGCCAAAGGGACAGGGTCTCCTCTGGGGCCAACGTCCTGACTTTC. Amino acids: CASSQRDRVSSGANVLTF.

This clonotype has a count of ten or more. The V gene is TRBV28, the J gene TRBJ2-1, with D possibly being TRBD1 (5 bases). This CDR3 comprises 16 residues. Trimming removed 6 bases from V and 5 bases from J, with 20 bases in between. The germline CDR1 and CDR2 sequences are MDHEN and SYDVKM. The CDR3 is CASSRWTPQGDNEQFF. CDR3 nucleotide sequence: TGTGCCAGCAGCCGATGGACGCCCCAGGGCGACAATGAGCAGTTCTTC.

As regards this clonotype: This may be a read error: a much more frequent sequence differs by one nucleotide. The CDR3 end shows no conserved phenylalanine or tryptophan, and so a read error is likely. The CDR3 nucleotides are TGCAGTGCTACGGGACAGGAGGGGAGGGAGCAGTACTCC. Translating it yields CSATGQEGREQYS. The J gene is TRBJ2-7, the V gene TRBV20-1; 8 nucleotides match TRBD1. From germline, CDR1 is DFQATT and CDR2 SNEGSKA (reference sequence). V trimming: 4 bases; J trimming: 7 bases; junction bases outside the gene matches: 9. The CDR3 length is 13 residues.

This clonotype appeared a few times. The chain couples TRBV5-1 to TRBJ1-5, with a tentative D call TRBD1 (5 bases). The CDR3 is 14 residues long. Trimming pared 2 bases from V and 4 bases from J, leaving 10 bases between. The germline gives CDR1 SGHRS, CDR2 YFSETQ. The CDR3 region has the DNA TGCGCCAGCAGCTTAGGGACTGCGAATCAGCCCCAGCATTTT. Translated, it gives CASSLGTANQPQHF.

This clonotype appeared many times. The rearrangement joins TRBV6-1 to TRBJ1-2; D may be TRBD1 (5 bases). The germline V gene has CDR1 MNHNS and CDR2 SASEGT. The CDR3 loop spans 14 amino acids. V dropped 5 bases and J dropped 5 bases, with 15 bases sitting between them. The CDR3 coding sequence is TGTGCCAGCAGTTATTCTAGACAGTTTTATGGCTACACCTTC. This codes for CASSYSRQFYGYTF.

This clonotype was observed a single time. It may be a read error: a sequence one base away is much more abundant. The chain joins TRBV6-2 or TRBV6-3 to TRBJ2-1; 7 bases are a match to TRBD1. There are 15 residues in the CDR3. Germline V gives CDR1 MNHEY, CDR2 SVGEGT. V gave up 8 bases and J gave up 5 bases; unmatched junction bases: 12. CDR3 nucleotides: TGTGCCAGCGGTCGAGACAGGGTGGGAAACAATGAGCAGTTCTTC. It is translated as CASGRDRVGNNEQFF.

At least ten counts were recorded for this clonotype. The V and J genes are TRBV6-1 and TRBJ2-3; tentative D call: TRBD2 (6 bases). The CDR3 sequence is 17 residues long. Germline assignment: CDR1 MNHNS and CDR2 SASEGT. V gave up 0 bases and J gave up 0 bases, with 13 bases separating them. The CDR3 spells CASSEAGGRASTDTQYF. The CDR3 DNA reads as TGTGCCAGCAGTGAAGCGGGGGGAAGGGCTAGCACAGATACGCAGTATTTT.

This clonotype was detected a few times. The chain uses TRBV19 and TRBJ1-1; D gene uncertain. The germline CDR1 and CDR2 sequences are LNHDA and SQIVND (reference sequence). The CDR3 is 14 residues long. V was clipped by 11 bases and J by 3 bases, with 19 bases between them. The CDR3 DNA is TGTGCCTCCCGGCGTGGGGAGGTGGACACTGAAGCTTTCTTT. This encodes CASRRGEVDTEAFF. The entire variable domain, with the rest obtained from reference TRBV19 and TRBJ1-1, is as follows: DGGITQSPKYLFRKEGQNVTLSCEQNLNHDAMYWYRQDPGQGLRLIYYSQIVNDFQKGDIAEGYSVSREKKESFPLTVTSAQKNPTAFYLCASRRGEVDTEAFFGQGTRLTVV.

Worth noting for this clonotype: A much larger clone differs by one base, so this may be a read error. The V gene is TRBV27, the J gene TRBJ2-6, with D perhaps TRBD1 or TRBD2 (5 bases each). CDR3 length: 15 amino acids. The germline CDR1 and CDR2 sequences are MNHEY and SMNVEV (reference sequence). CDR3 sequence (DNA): TGTGTCAGCAGAAAGAGGGGAGCTGGGGCCAACGTCCTGACTTTC. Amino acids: CVSRKRGAGANVLTF. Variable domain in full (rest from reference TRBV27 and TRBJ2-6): EAQVTQNPRYLITVTGKKLTVTCSQNMNHEYMSWYRQDPGLGLRQIYYSMNVEVTDKGDVPEGYKVSRKEKRNFPLILESPSPNQTSLYFCVSRKRGAGANVLTFGAGSRLTVL.

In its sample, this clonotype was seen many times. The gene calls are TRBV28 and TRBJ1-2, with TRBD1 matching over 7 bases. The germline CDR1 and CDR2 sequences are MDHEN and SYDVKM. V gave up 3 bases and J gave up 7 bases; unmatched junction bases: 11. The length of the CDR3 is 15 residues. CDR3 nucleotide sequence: TGTGCCAGCAGTTTGAGAGGGGGCGCCCCCCGTGGCTACACCTTC. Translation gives CASSLRGGAPRGYTF.

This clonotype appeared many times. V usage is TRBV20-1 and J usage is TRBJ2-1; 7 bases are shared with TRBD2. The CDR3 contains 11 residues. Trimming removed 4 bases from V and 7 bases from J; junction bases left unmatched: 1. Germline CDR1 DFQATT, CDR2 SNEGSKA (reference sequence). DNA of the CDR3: TGCAGTGCTAAACTAGCGAATGAGCAGTTCTTC. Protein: CSAKLANEQFF.

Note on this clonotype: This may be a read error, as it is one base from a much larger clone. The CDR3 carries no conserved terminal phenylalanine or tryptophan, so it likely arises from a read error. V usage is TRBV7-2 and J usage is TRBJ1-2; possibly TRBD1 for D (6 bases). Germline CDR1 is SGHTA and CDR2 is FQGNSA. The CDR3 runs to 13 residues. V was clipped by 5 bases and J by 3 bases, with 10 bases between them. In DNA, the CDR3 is TGTGCCAGCAGCACAGACAGGCACTATGGCTACACCCTC. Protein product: CASSTDRHYGYTL.